This T cell receptor beta chain was recovered during a study of blood T cell repertoires in COVID-19. The data were produced by immunoSEQ multiplex PCR, yet TCRdb's version contains in-frame clones alone and is incomplete. This sample carries roughly 310,000 clones, about nine tenths of them seen once, and the ten largest clones take roughly 2.6%. There are 14 residues in the CDR3. V lost 0 bases, J lost 9 bases, and 3 bases stayed unmatched. CDR1 and CDR2 from the germline V gene are LGHNA and YNFKEQ. This clone appeared once. The sequenced material came from PBMCs or T cells enriched from blood (not recorded which). This chain connects TRBV4-2 to TRBJ2-1; TRBD2 matches at 9 bases. This sequence originates from a man aged 60 to 69 who had recovered from COVID-19. CDR3 region: CASSQDYSGSEQFF. The DNA for the CDR3 is TGTGCCAGCAGCCAAGACTATAGCGGGAGTGAGCAGTTCTTC.